What follows are 14 T cell receptor beta chains derived from one specimen sequenced in a study of CD4 T cells in relation to SARS-CoV-2 and coronaviruses. Profiled with immunoSEQ multiplex PCR; TCRdb holds only in-frame clones, not every one. The sample yields about 26,000 clones, roughly 81% seen once. No antigen has been assigned to these receptors. Before the COVID-19 pandemic, during about 2011-2019, CD4+ T cells were taken from unexposed donors. CD4+ T cells were isolated from the cells after more than 8 days of culture. Sequencing input: CD4+ T cells from PBMCs, cultured in vitro. The receptor source for this set is a human donor in good health.

The CDR3 DNA follows: TGTGCCAGCAGCTCCCAGGGACAGGGGGCCTACGAGCAGTACTTC. Its protein is CASSSQGQGAYEQYF. The rearrangement joins TRBV5-6 to TRBJ2-7, with 11 bases fitting TRBD1. The junction had 4 bases not matched to a gene; V was cut back by 3 bases and J by 2 bases. Per the germline V gene, CDR1 is SGHDT and CDR2 is YYEEEE. This CDR3 has 15 residues.

The count of this clone is one. The chain couples TRBV14 to TRBJ2-5, with a weak D call TRBD1 (8 bases). The germline CDR1 and CDR2 sequences are SGHDN and FVKESK. This CDR3 spans 14 amino acids. V was pared by 6 bases and J by 4 bases, with 15 bases between. CDR3 nucleotide sequence: TGTGCCAGCAGACAAACAGGGGGGGGAGAGACCCAGTACTTC. Translation: CASRQTGGGETQYF.

V usage is TRBV7-8 and J usage is TRBJ2-1; possibly TRBD1 for D (6 bases). V was cut by 5 bases and J by 3 bases, with 14 bases left in between. This CDR3 has 15 amino acids. The germline V gene encodes CDR1 SGHVS and CDR2 FQNEAQ. The CDR3 region is CASSLWQGNYNEQFF. DNA of the CDR3: TGTGCCAGCAGCCTGTGGCAGGGGAACTACAATGAGCAGTTCTTC.

V usage is TRBV14 and J usage is TRBJ2-5, with TRBD2 matching over 8 bases. Germline loops: CDR1 SGHDN, CDR2 FVKESK. Trimming cost V 2 bases and J 10 bases; bases outside gene matches: 18. The CDR3 extends over 17 amino acids. CDR3 in DNA: TGTGCCAGCAGCCAACCATCACCGGGACTAGTTGCAGGAGGCCAGTACTTC. Encoded protein: CASSQPSPGLVAGGQYF. The complete variable domain, with remaining parts taken from reference TRBV14 and TRBJ2-5, reads EAGVTQFPSHSVIEKGQTVTLRCDPISGHDNLYWYRRVMGKEIKFLLHFVKESKQDESGMPNNRFLAERTGGTYSTLKVQPAELEDSGVYFCASSQPSPGLVAGGQYFGPGTRLLVL.

The chain joins TRBV10-2 to TRBJ2-7; tentative D call: TRBD1 (6 bases). The V gene's germline CDR1 is WSHSY and CDR2 SAAADI. Deletions cut 6 bases from V and 3 bases from J, with 15 bases between. The CDR3 is made up of 14 amino acids. The CDR3 nucleotides are TGCGCCAGCAGGACGACAGGAAGTATCTACGAGCAGTACTTC. Its protein product is CASRTTGSIYEQYF.

The count of this clone is one. The CDR3 loop reads CASSPDRGGTSGSYSYEQYF. The CDR3 coding sequence is TGTGCCAGCAGCCCCGATCGTGGGGGGACTAGCGGGAGTTACTCCTACGAGCAGTACTTC. The gene calls are TRBV13 and TRBJ2-7, with TRBD2 matching over 14 bases. From germline, CDR1 is PRHDT and CDR2 FYEKMQ (reference sequence). CDR3 length equals 20 residues. V shed 5 bases, J shed 0 bases, and the junction held 15 bases outside the gene matches.

This chain links TRBV7-9 with TRBJ2-1; maybe TRBD2 (6 bases). CDR1 is SEHNR and CDR2 is FQNEAQ in the germline V gene (reference sequence). The CDR3 totals 13 residues. The ends were cut back, 5 bases at V and 7 bases at J, with 12 bases in the middle. CDR3 DNA: TGTGCCAGCAGCCGCGGGGCCCCAAATGAGCAGTTCTTC. It codes for CASSRGAPNEQFF.

V and J are TRBV6-5 and TRBJ1-6; no definite D call. Germline lookup yields CDR1 MNHEY and CDR2 SVGAGI. The CDR3 is made up of 12 amino acids. Deletions cut 0 bases from V and 10 bases from J, with 4 bases between. The CDR3 DNA follows: TGTGCCAGCAGTTACTCGTCCTCACCCCTCCACTTT. This gives the protein CASSYSSSPLHF.

The chain carries TRBV29-1 and TRBJ2-7; 8 bases agree with TRBD1. This CDR3 has 13 amino acids. With 4 bases clipped from V and 4 bases from J, the junction kept 6 bases outside the gene matches. The germline CDR1 and CDR2 sequences are SQVTM and ANQGSEA. In nucleotides, the CDR3 is TGCAGCGTTGTGGTACAGGGGGTTTACGAGCAGTACTTC. This sequence encodes CSVVVQGVYEQYF.

CDR3 sequence (DNA): TGTGCCAGCAGTTACTCGGGGGGGCTGAACACTGAAGCTTTCTTT. Residues: CASSYSGGLNTEAFF. V is TRBV6-5 and J is TRBJ1-1, with D possibly matching TRBD1 (6 bases). The CDR3 length is 15 residues. Trimming removed 0 bases at V and 0 bases at J, with 8 bases between. Germline V lookup: CDR1 MNHEY, CDR2 SVGAGI.

The table lists this clone with a few counts. The chain recombines TRBV4-1 with TRBJ1-2; D unclear. The ends were cut back, 1 base at V and 2 bases at J, with 17 bases in the middle. The CDR3 spans 17 residues. Per germline, CDR1 MGHRA and CDR2 YSYEKL. CDR3 coding DNA: TGCGCCAGCAGCCAAGGCCCAGGTTGGGAATCCAACTATGGCTACACCTTC. This sequence encodes CASSQGPGWESNYGYTF.

The chain joins TRBV7-9 to TRBJ1-2; weak D call: TRBD1 (5 bases). The CDR3 has 12 amino acids. The germline gives CDR1 SEHNR, CDR2 FQNEAQ (reference sequence). Trimming pared 2 bases from V and 11 bases from J, leaving 12 bases between. The CDR3 DNA follows: TGTGCCAGCAGCTTATTGGAGGGACTATACACCTTC. This translates into CASSLLEGLYTF.

This CDR3 reads CASSLDGATNEKLFF. The CDR3 nucleotides are TGTGCCAGCAGCTTAGACGGTGCAACTAATGAAAAACTGTTTTTT. This chain uses TRBV7-9 with TRBJ1-4; D is unresolved. V lost 1 base and J 0 bases, leaving 6 bases between the germline ends. Germline V lookup: CDR1 SEHNR, CDR2 FQNEAQ (reference sequence). This CDR3 comprises 15 residues.

The CDR3 DNA reads TGTGCCATCAGTGAGTCCAACCTTAACTATGGCTACACCTTC. Its translation is CAISESNLNYGYTF. The chain couples TRBV10-3 to TRBJ1-2; no reliable D call. CDR3 length: 14 amino acids. V lost 0 bases and J lost 1, with 6 bases in between. The germline V gene has CDR1 ENHRY and CDR2 SYGVKD.